The 5 T cell receptor beta chains reported below all come from one sample, sequenced in a study of cytomegalovirus exposure and HLA in healthy donors. Produced via immunoSEQ multiplex PCR; TCRdb's table is partial and in-frame only. The sample records about 160,000 clones, roughly 86% being singletons. Sequencing used PBMCs. The source of these receptors is a woman aged 18 to 35 in good health and CMV-seropositive.

The V call is TRBV14, the J call TRBJ2-7; TRBD1 might be the D (6 bases). Germline assignment: CDR1 SGHDN and CDR2 FVKESK. The CDR3 covers 16 residues. V was trimmed by 0 bases and J by 5 bases, leaving 17 bases between them. The CDR3 sequence is CASSQDIIQGLNEQYF. The CDR3, as DNA: TGTGCCAGCAGCCAAGATATCATACAGGGATTGAACGAGCAGTACTTC.

The V call is TRBV6-5, the J call TRBJ1-3; D ambiguous. This CDR3 contains 14 residues. Trimming stripped 6 bases from V and 2 bases from J, with 11 bases between. Per germline, CDR1 MNHEY and CDR2 SVGAGI. The CDR3 region is CASRLRLPGNTIYF. Here the CDR3 DNA reads TGTGCCAGCAGACTTCGACTCCCTGGAAACACCATATATTTT.

J is TRBJ2-2 and V is TRBV7-3; D remains ambiguous. Germline CDR1 and CDR2: SGHTA and FQGTGA. The CDR3 has 14 residues. The ends were cut back, 2 bases at V and 6 bases at J, with 10 bases in the middle. The CDR3 nucleotides are TGTGCCAGCAGCTTACTTCGAGAGCCCGGGGAGCTGTTTTTT. It codes for CASSLLREPGELFF.

The gene calls are TRBV14 and TRBJ2-1, with TRBD2 identical over 14 bases. This CDR3 region has 16 residues. The germline V gene encodes CDR1 SGHDN and CDR2 FVKESK. V gave up 1 base and J gave up 6 bases; unmatched junction bases: 2. The CDR3 DNA sequence: TGTGCCAGCAGCCAAGGACTAGCGGGGGGGTTCAATGAGCAGTTCTTC. This sequence encodes CASSQGLAGGFNEQFF.

The chain links TRBV7-3 to TRBJ2-1; the match to TRBD2 covers 8 bases. CDR3 length: 17 amino acids. From germline, CDR1 is SGHTA and CDR2 FQGTGA. V shed 6 bases, J shed 9 bases, and the junction held 19 bases outside the gene matches. CDR3 region: CASSLLGDTGRAGEQFF. CDR3 DNA: TGTGCCAGCAGTTTGTTGGGTGATACCGGGAGGGCCGGTGAGCAGTTCTTC.